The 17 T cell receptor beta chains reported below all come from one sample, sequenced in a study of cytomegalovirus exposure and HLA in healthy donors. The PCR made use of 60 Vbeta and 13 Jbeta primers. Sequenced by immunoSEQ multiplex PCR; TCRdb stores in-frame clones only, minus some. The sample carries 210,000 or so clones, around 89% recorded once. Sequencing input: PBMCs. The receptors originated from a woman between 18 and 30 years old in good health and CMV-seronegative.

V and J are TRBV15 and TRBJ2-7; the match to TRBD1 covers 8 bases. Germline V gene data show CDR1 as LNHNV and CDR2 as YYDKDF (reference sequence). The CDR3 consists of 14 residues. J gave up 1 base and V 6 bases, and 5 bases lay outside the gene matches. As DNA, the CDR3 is TGTGCCACCAGTCTGGACAGGGATTCCTACGAGCAGTACTTC. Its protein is CATSLDRDSYEQYF.

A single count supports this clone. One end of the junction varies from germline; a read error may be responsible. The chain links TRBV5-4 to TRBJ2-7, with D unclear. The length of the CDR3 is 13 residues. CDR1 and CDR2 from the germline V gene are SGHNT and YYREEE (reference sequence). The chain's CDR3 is CVSSLDRSYEQYF. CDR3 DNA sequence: TGTGTCAGCAGCTTGGATCGCTCCTACGAGCAGTACTTC.

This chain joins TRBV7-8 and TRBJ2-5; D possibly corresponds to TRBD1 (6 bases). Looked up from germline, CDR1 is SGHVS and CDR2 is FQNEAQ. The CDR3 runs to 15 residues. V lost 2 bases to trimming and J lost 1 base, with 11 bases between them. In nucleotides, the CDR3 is TGTGCCAGCAGCTTAATTAGGACAGTCCAAGAGACCCAGTACTTC. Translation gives CASSLIRTVQETQYF.

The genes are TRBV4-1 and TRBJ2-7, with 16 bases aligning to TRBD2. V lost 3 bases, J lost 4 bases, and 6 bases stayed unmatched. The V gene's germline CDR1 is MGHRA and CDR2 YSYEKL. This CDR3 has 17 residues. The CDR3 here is CASSQGLAGGEWYEQYF. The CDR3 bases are TGCGCCAGCAGCCAGGGACTAGCGGGGGGGGAATGGTACGAGCAGTACTTC.

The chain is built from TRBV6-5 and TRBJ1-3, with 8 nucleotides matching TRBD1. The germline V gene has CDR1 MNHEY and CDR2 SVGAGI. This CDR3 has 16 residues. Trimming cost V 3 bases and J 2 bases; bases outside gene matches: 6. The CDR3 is CASSYSGQGPGNTIYF. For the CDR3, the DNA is TGTGCCAGCAGTTATAGCGGACAGGGACCTGGAAACACCATATATTTT.

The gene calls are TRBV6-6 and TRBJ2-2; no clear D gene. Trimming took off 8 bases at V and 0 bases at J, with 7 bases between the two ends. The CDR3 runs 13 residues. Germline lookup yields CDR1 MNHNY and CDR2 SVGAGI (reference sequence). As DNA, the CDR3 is TGTGCCAGCGCTCAGGCGAACACCGGGGAGCTGTTTTTT. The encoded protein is CASAQANTGELFF.

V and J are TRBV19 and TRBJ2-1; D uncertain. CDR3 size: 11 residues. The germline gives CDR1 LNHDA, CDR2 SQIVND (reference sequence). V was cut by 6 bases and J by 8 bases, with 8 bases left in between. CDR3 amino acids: CASRRVDEQFF. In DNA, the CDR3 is TGTGCCAGTAGACGAGTCGATGAGCAGTTCTTC.

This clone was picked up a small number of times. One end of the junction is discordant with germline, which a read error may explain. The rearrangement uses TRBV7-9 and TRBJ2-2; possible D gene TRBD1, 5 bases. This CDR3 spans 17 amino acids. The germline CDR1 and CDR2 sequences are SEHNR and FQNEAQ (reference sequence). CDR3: CSSSLGALSTNTGELFF. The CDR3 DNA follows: TGTTCCAGCAGCTTAGGGGCGCTCTCGACGAACACCGGGGAGCTGTTTTTT. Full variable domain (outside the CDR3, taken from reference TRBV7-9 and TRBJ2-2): DTGVSQNPRHKITKRGQNVTFRCDPISEHNRLYWYRQTLGQGPEFLTYFQNEAQLEKSRLLSDRFSAERPKGSFSTLEIQRTEQGDSAMYLCSSSLGALSTNTGELFFGEGSRLTVL.

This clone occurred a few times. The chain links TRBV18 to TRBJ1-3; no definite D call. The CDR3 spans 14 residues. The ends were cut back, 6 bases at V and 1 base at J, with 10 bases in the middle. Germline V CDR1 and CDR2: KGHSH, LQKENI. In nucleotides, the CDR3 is TGTGCCAGCTCCACCGGGGTTTCTGGAAACACCATATATTTT. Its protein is CASSTGVSGNTIYF.

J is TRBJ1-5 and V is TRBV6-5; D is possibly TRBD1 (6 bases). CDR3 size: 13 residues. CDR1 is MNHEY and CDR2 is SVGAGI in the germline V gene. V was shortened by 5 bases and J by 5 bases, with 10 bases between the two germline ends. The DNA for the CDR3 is TGTGCCAGCAGTAGGACAGCAGATCAGCCCCAGCATTTT. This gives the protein CASSRTADQPQHF.

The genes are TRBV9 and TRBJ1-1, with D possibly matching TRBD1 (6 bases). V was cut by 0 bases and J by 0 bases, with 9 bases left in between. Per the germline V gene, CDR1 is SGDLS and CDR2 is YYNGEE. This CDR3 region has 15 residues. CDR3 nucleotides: TGTGCCAGCAGCGTAGTCACAGGGTTGAACACTGAAGCTTTCTTT. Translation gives CASSVVTGLNTEAFF.

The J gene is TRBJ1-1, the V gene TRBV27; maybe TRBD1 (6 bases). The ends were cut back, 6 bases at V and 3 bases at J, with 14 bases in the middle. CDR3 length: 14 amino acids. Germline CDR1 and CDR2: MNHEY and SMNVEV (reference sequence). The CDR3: CASSLGGGYTEAFF. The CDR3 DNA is TGTGCCAGCAGCCTCGGGGGGGGCTACACTGAAGCTTTCTTT.

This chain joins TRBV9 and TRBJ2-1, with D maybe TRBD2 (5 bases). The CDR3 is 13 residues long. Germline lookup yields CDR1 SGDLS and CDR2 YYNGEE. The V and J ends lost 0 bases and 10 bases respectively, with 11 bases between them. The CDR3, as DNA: TGTGCCAGCAGCGTAGGAGGAGCGGACGAGCAGTTCTTC. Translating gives CASSVGGADEQFF. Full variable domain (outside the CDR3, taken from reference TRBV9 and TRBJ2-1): DSGVTQTPKHLITATGQRVTLRCSPRSGDLSVYWYQQSLDQGLQFLIQYYNGEERAKGNILERFSAQQFPDLHSELNLSSLELGDSALYFCASSVGGADEQFFGPGTRLTVL.

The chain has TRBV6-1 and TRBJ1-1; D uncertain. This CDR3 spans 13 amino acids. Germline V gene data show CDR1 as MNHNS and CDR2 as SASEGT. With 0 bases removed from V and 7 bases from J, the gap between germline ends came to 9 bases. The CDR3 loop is CASSEALQVEAFF. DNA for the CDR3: TGTGCCAGCAGTGAAGCTTTGCAGGTTGAAGCTTTCTTT.

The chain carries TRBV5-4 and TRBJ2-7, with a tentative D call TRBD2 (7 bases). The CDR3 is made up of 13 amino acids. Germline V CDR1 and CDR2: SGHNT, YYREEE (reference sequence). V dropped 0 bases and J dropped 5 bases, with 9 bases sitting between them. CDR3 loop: CASSLGGGDEQYF. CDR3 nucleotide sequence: TGTGCCAGCAGCTTGGGGGGGGGCGACGAGCAGTACTTC.

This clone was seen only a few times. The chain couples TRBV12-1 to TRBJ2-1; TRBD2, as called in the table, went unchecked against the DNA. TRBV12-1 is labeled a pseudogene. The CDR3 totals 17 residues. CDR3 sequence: CATSGDSHTLFNNEQFF. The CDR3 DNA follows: TGTGCTACCAGTGGGGACTCCCACACCCTATTTAACAATGAGCAGTTCTTC.

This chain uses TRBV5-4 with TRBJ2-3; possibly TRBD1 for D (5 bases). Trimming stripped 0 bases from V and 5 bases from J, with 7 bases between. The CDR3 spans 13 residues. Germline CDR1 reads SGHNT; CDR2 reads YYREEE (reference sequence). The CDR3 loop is CASSLDRIDTQYF. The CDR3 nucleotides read TGTGCCAGCAGCTTGGACAGGATAGATACGCAGTATTTT. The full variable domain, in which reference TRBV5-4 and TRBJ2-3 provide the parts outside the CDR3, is ETGVTQSPTHLIKTRGQQVTLRCSSQSGHNTVSWYQQALGQGPQFIFQYYREEENGRGNFPPRFSGLQFPNYSSELNVNALELDDSALYLCASSLDRIDTQYFGPGTRLTVL.